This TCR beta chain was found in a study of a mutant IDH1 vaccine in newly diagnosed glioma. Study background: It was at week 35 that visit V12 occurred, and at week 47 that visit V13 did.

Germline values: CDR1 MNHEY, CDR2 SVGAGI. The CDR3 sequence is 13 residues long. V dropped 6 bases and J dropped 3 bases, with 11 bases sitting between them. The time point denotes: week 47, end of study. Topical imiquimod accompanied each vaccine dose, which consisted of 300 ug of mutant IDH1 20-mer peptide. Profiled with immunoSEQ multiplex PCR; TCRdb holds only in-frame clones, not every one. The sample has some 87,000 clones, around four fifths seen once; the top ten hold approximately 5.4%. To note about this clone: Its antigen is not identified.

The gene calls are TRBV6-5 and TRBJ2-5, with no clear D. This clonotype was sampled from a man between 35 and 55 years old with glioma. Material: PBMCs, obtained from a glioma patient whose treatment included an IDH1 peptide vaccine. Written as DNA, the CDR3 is TGTGCCAGCAGGGACCTTACAAAAGAGACCCAGTACTTC. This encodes CASRDLTKETQYF.